Sequencing of this TCR beta chain was carried out in a study of OX40 agonist ivuxolimab in advanced cancers. Turning to the study itself: Ivuxolimab is a fully human IgG2 antibody that activates OX40 (CD134).

About this clone: As yet, its antigen is unknown.

Points from the study as a whole: Within 6 weeks, CD4+ and CD8+ blood T cells expanded clonally at 0.1 to 3.0 mg/kg. Some patients without response likewise showed low normalized clonal expansion.

Produced via immunoSEQ multiplex PCR; TCRdb's table is partial and in-frame only. The data hold 40,000 to 55,000 clones, with roughly 84% observed a single time. Germline V CDR1 and CDR2: SGHKS, YYEKEE (reference sequence). The CDR3 is made up of 14 amino acids. Between the trimmed V and J ends, which lost 0 bases and 3 bases, there was a span of 10 bases. Patients were ineligible given autoimmune disease history or systemic immunosuppression. This rearrangement joins TRBV5-5 to TRBJ2-7; D is possibly TRBD1 (6 bases). The sequence came from an adult with an advanced solid tumor such as melanoma, head and neck, liver or kidney cancer. Source: CD4+ or CD8+ T cells sorted from blood, taken in a trial of the OX40 agonist ivuxolimab. The CDR3 coding sequence is TGTGCCAGCAGCTTGGCCCCGACAGGCTACGAGCAGTACTTC. Translated: CASSLAPTGYEQYF.